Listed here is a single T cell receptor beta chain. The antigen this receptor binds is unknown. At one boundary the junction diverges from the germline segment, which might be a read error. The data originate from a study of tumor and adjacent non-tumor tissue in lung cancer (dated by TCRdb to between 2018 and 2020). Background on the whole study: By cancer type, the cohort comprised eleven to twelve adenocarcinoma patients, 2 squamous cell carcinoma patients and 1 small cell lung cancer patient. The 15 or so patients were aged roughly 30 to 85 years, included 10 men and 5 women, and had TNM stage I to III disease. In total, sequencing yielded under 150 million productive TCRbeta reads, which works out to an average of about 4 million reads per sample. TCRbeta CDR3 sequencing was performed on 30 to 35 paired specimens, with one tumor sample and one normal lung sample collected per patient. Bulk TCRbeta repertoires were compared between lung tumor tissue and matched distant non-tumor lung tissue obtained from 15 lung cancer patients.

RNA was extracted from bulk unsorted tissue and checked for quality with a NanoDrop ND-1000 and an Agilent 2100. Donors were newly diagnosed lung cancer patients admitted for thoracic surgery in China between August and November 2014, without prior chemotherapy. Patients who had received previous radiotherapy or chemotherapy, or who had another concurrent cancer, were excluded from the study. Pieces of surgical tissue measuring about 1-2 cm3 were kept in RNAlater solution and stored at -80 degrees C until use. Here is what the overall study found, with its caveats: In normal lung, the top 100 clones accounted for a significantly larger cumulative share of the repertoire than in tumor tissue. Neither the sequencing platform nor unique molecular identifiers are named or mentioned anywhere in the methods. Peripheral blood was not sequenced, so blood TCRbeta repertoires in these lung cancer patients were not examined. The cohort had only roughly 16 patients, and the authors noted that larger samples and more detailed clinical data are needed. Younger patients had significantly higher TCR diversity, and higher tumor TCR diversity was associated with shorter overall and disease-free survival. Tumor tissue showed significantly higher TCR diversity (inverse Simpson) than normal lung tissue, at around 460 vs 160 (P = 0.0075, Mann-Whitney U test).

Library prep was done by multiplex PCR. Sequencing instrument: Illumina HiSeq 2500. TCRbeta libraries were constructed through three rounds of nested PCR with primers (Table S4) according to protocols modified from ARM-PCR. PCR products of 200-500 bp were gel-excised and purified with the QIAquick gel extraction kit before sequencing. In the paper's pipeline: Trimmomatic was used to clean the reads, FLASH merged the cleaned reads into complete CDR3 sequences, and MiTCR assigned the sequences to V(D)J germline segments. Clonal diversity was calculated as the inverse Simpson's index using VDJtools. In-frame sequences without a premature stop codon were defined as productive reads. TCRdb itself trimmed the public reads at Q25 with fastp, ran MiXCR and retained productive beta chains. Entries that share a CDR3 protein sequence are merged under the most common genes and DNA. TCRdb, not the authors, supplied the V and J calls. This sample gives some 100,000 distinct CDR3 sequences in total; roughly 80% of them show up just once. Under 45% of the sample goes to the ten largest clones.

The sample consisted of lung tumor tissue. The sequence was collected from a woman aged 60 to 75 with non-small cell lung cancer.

The CDR3 reads as follows: CASSVGTWGTDMQYF. In nucleotide form, the sequence is TGTGCCAGCAGCGTAGGGACATGGGGAACGGATATGCAGTATTTT. The chain was built from TRBV11-2 and TRBJ2-3; matching of 6 bases hints at TRBD1 as the D gene. From the germline V gene, CDR1 is SGHAT and CDR2 is FQNNGV. The CDR3 runs 15 amino acids, cysteine and phenylalanine included. The only DNA kept is the CDR3, 45 bases in frame from the first base.